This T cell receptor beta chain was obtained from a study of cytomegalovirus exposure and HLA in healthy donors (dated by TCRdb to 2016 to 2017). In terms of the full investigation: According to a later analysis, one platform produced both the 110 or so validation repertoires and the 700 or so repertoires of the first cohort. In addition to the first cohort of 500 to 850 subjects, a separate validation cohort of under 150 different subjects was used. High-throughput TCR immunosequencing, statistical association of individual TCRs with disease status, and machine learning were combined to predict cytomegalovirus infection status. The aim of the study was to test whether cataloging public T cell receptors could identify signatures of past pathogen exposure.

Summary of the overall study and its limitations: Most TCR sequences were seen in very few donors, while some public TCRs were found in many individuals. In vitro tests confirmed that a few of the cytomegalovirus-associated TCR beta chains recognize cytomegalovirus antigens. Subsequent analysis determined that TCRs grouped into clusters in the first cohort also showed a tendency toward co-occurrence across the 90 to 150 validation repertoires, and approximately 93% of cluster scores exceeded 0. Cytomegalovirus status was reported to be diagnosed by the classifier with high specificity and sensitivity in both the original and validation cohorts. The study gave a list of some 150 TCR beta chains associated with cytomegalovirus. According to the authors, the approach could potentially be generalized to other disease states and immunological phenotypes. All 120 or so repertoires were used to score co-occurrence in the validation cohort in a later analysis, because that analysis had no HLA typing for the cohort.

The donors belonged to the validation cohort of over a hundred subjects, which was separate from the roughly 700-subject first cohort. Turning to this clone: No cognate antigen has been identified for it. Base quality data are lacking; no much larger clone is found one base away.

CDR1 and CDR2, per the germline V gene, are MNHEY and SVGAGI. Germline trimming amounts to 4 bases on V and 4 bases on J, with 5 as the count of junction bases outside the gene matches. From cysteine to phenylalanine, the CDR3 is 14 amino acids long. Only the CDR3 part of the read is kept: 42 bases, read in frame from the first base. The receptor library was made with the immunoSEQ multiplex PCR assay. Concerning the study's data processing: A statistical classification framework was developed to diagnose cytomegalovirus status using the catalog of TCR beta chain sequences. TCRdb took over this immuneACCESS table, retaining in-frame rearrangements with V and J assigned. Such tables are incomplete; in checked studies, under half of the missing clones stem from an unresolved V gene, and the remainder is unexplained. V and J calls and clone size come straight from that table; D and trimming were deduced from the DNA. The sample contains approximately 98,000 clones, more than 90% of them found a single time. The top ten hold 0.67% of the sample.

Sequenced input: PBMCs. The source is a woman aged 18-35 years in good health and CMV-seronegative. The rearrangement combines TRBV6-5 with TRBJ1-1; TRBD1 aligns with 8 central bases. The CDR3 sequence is CASSFQGAGTEAFF. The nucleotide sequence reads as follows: TGTGCCAGCAGTTTCCAGGGGGCGGGCACTGAAGCTTTCTTT.